This T cell receptor (beta chain) was found in a study of blood T cell repertoires in COVID-19. About the research overall: Sites in the United States, Italy and Spain provided acute and convalescent COVID-19 samples. Sample material is recorded as cDNA or gDNA derived from T cells, B-cell-depleted T cells, or PBMCs.

Germline V gene lookup returns CDR1 SGHNT and CDR2 YENEEA. V lost 4 bases and J lost 5; bases outside the gene matches: 7. The CDR3 extends over 14 amino acids. The assay was immunoSEQ multiplex PCR, and TCRdb's table has in-frame clones only and misses some. The sample carries fewer than 450,000 clones, approximately 89% recorded once. The chain recombines TRBV11-3 with TRBJ2-5, with 7 bases that match TRBD2. Material for sequencing was peripheral blood. The sequence was collected from a woman aged 18-35 years who had recovered from COVID-19. CDR3 in amino acids: CASSSRTSSETQYF. The DNA for the CDR3 is TGTGCCAGCAGCTCAAGGACTAGTAGCGAGACCCAGTACTTC. Using reference TRBV11-3 and TRBJ2-5 for the parts outside the CDR3, the full variable domain is EAGVVQSPRYKIIEKKQPVAFWCNPISGHNTLYWYLQNLGQGPELLIRYENEEAVDDSQLPKDRFSAERLKGVDSTLKIQPAELGDSAVYLCASSSRTSSETQYFGPGTRLLVL.